Listed here are 8 T cell receptor beta chains from one sample, sequenced in a study of shared clonotypes between healthy human individuals. Clones were read by immunoSEQ multiplex PCR, and TCRdb kept only the in-frame ones, dropping some. There are over a million clones in the sample; 98% occur only once, and around 0.38% lies in the top ten. Sequenced material: naive CD4+ T cells sorted from blood. This sample's subset: CD45RA+ positively selected. The receptors stem from a man aged 25-45 years in good health.

The chain has TRBV9 and TRBJ2-3; a weak D match, TRBD1 (6 bases). V was pared by 3 bases and J by 4 bases, with 12 bases between. Per the germline V gene, CDR1 is SGDLS and CDR2 is YYNGEE. CDR3 size: 14 residues. The CDR3 here is CASSEGPGADTQYF. CDR3 sequence (DNA): TGTGCCAGCAGCGAGGGCCCAGGGGCAGATACGCAGTATTTT.

The chain couples TRBV5-6 to TRBJ1-1; no clear D. The CDR3 is made up of 15 amino acids. V lost 1 base and J 1 base, leaving 11 bases between the germline ends. CDR1 is SGHDT, CDR2 YYEEEE, per germline. This chain's CDR3 is CASSLSVRANTEAFF. The CDR3 bases are TGTGCCAGCAGCTTGTCTGTTCGGGCGAACACTGAAGCTTTCTTT.

The chain links TRBV25-1 to TRBJ2-2, with D unresolved. The CDR3 sequence is 17 residues long. Trimming took 2 bases from V and 0 from J, leaving 13 bases between them. The germline gives CDR1 MGHDK, CDR2 SYGVNS. The DNA for the CDR3 is TGTGCCAGCAGTGAACCAGCAGGAAGGTCGAACACCGGGGAGCTGTTTTTT. This translates into CASSEPAGRSNTGELFF.

This clone showed up just once. The CDR3 loop reads CASRDYIISNEQFF. The CDR3 DNA is TGTGCCAGTCGCGACTACATAATCTCCAATGAGCAGTTCTTC. The chain has TRBV19 and TRBJ2-1, with a weak D call TRBD2 (5 bases). Trimming left V 8 bases short and J 6 bases short, with 17 bases between. CDR3 length equals 14 residues. Looked up from germline, CDR1 is LNHDA and CDR2 is SQIVND (reference sequence).

The V gene is TRBV2, the J gene TRBJ1-5; 7 nucleotides line up with TRBD1. J lost 6 bases, V lost 5 bases, and 7 bases had no gene match. Germline V gives CDR1 SNHLY, CDR2 FYNNEI. The CDR3 is made up of 14 amino acids. This chain's CDR3 is CASSLTGHRQPQHF. The CDR3 DNA sequence: TGTGCCAGCAGTTTGACAGGGCATCGTCAGCCCCAGCATTTT. Together with reference TRBV2 and TRBJ1-5, the CDR3 gives the full variable domain: EPEVTQTPSHQVTQMGQEVILRCVPISNHLYFYWYRQILGQKVEFLVSFYNNEISEKSEIFDDQFSVERPDGSNFTLKIRSTKLEDSAMYFCASSLTGHRQPQHFGDGTRLSIL.

The chain links TRBV7-7 to TRBJ2-2; D is undetermined. Per the germline V gene, CDR1 is SSHAT and CDR2 is FNYEAQ (reference sequence). V lost 1 base and J lost 0, with 3 bases in between. There are 14 residues in the CDR3. CDR3 coding DNA: TGTGCCAGCAGCTTAGACACGAACACCGGGGAGCTGTTTTTT. Amino acid sequence: CASSLDTNTGELFF.

The rearrangement joins TRBV10-1 to TRBJ2-5; 9 bases are a match to TRBD1. The CDR3 covers 13 residues. The junction had 1 base not matched to a gene; V was cut back by 5 bases and J by 3 bases. CDR1 WNHNN and CDR2 SYGVQD come from the germline V gene (reference sequence). CDR3 protein: CASSRQGEETQYF. The CDR3 DNA is TGCGCCAGCAGTCGACAGGGGGAAGAGACCCAGTACTTC.

This clone occurred a few times. The chain couples TRBV28 to TRBJ2-7; tentatively, D is TRBD1 (6 bases). The CDR3 is 14 residues long. The V gene lost 4 bases and the J gene lost 0 bases, with 10 bases spanning the gap. The V gene's germline CDR1 is MDHEN and CDR2 SYDVKM. This chain's CDR3 is CASSWDTSSYEQYF. Here the CDR3 DNA reads TGTGCCAGCAGTTGGGACACAAGCTCCTACGAGCAGTACTTC. Complete variable domain (other parts from reference TRBV28 and TRBJ2-7): DVKVTQSSRYLVKRTGEKVFLECVQDMDHENMFWYRQDPGLGLRLIYFSYDVKMKEKGDIPEGYSVSREKKERFSLILESASTNQTSMYLCASSWDTSSYEQYFGPGTRLTVT.